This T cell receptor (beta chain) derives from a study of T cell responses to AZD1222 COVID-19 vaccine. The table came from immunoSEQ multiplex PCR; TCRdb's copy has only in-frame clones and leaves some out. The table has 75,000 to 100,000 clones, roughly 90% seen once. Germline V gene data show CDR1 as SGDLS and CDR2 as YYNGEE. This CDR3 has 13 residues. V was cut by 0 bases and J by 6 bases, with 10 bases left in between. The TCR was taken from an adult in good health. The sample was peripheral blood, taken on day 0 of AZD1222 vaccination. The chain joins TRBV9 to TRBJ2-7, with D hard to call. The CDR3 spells CASSVAKESEQYF. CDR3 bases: TGTGCCAGCAGCGTAGCTAAGGAATCCGAGCAGTACTTC.